A selection of T cell receptor beta chains follows, all from one sample in a study of blood T cell repertoires in COVID-19. Sequencing was performed with immunoSEQ multiplex PCR; in TCRdb, only in-frame clones are kept and a portion is missing. The sample contains a few hundred thousand clones, 65% to 85% of which appear only once. Sequencing was carried out using PBMCs or T cells enriched from blood (not recorded which). The source of these receptors is a man between 25 and 39 years old with acute COVID-19. CDR3s include the opening cysteine and the closing phenylalanine or tryptophan. Each record gives: V gene, J gene, CDR3 protein.

>TRBV5-5|TRBJ2-3
CASSSTLQDRVITDTQYF
>TRBV6-1|TRBJ1-1
CASSERGEAFF
>TRBV6-5|TRBJ2-7
CASLLATYEQYF
>TRBV19|TRBJ2-3
CASSPTFQRGLTDTQYF
>TRBV13|TRBJ1-2
CASSMGQTNYGYTF
>TRBV19|TRBJ2-3
CASSSQSGRRPADTQYF
>TRBV10-1|TRBJ2-5
CASKPSGGGIQETQYF
>TRBV2|TRBJ1-2
CASSTGTGGYGYTF
>TRBV3-1/TRBV3-2|TRBJ1-6
CASSLGTGRGSPLHF
>TRBV6-8|TRBJ1-4
CASSYPDREQGRTNEKLFF
>TRBV2|TRBJ2-7
CASRKQGPSYEQYF
>TRBV10-1|TRBJ2-7
CASSEGGQQYF
>TRBV5-1|TRBJ2-1
CASSLAPGLSINEQFF
>TRBV30|TRBJ2-5
CAWTPGGQETQYF
>TRBV9|TRBJ1-3
CASSVRTTGASGNTIYF
>TRBV9|TRBJ1-1
CASSPTDREIKTAFF
>TRBV28|TRBJ1-5
CASLGSGGGGNQPQHF
>TRBV12-5|TRBJ1-1
CASGLGTATEAFF
>TRBV5-1|TRBJ2-5
CASSLATRTGIMETQYF
>TRBV10-3|TRBJ1-2
CAISVGTAYGYTF
>TRBV28|TRBJ2-4
CASSADRLKNIQYF
>TRBV11-2|TRBJ2-1
CASSLRSQGINEQFF
>TRBV6-5|TRBJ2-2
CASSYGTHYTGELFF
>TRBV5-5|TRBJ2-7
CASSLAILPGGRAGEQYF
>TRBV7-2|TRBJ2-7
CASSQSGGYEQYF
>TRBV19|TRBJ1-6
CASTLTPGDSPLHF
>TRBV2|TRBJ2-2
CASSVEQRVELFF
>TRBV5-6|TRBJ1-2
CASSFETEGNYGYTF
>TRBV7-2|TRBJ1-1
CASSLGRVGVTEAFF
>TRBV30|TRBJ1-4
CAWSPGQGGNEKLFF
>TRBV7-2|TRBJ1-3
CASSLVTAGNTIYF
>TRBV18|TRBJ1-5
CASSGGYGQPQHF
>TRBV4-1|TRBJ2-1
CASSQGSGAYNEQFF
>TRBV10-3|TRBJ2-1
CAISERGQGHNEQFF
>TRBV13|TRBJ2-3
CASSLWAGARTDTQYF
>TRBV6-5|TRBJ1-1
CASREGRPEAFF
>TRBV7-3|TRBJ2-3
CASSSLGGASTDTQYF
>TRBV18|TRBJ1-4
CASSPGGVQKLFF
>TRBV12-3/TRBV12-4|TRBJ1-1
CASSATGPAFF
>TRBV10-1|TRBJ1-5
CASSETLDQPQHF
>TRBV2|TRBJ1-6
CASSSGFSYNSPLHF
>TRBV4-1|TRBJ2-7
CASSYLGLENTYEQYF
>TRBV5-4|TRBJ2-3
CASSPTLAGGPLNTQYF
>TRBV11-1|TRBJ1-1
CASSLYSHTEAFF
>TRBV5-1|TRBJ1-1
CASSLRQTNTEAFF
>TRBV2|TRBJ1-5
CASSPGQFSNQPQHF
>TRBV18|TRBJ1-2
CASSPPGPPHGYTF
>TRBV5-4|TRBJ2-3
CASSLGSGGHVDTQYF
>TRBV5-1|TRBJ2-7
CASSFQGGPYEQYF
>TRBV7-6|TRBJ2-3
CASSLGTAGATDTQYF
>TRBV7-3|TRBJ2-1
CASSLTQDRFYNEQFF
>TRBV18|TRBJ1-2
CASSPGLREGYTF
>TRBV19|TRBJ2-1
CASSIEGLPYNEQFF
>TRBV5-1|TRBJ1-3
CASSSQGPRGNSGNTIYF
>TRBV2|TRBJ1-6
CASSRQGDSPLHF
>TRBV7-3|TRBJ1-1
CASSNGPQQPNTEAFF